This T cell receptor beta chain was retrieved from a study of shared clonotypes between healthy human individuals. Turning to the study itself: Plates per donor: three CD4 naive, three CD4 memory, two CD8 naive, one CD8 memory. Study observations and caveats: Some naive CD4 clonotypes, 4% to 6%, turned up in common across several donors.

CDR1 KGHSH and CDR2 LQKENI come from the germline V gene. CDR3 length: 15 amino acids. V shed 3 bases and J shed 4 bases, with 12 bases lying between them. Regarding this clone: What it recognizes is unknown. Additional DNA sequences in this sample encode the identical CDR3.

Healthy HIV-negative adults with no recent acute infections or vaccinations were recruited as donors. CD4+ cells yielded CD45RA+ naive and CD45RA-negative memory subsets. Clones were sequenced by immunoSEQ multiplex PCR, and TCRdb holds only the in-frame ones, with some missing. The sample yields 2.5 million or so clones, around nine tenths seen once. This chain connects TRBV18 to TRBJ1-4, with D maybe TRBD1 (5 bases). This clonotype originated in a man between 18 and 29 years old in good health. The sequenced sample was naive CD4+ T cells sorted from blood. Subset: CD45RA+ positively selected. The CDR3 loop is CASSPPGRINEKLFF. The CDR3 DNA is TGTGCCAGCTCACCCCCGGGGCGGATTAATGAAAAACTGTTTTTT.